This T cell receptor beta chain was identified in a study of beta chain features in type 1 diabetes (dated by TCRdb to the late 2010s). Study-wide context: Patients and healthy donors did not differ in mean age, gender distribution, total cell number or subset yield. The study compared the TCRB repertoires of sorted circulating CD4+ T cell subsets in recently diagnosed type 1 diabetes patients with those in matched healthy donors. Naive and central memory subsets were obtained from all 30 or so donors, but regulatory and stem cell-like memory subsets were isolated from only 8 patients and about 8 healthy donors. A total of 90 million to 130 million sorted cells were examined across all samples, and a strong correlation was observed between cell number per subset and RNA yield.

Reading the germline V gene gives CDR1 SGHRS and CDR2 YFSETQ. Germline trimming amounts to 0 bases on V and 5 bases on J, with 3 as the count of junction bases outside the gene matches. Counted from cysteine to phenylalanine, this CDR3 has 14 amino acids. The read is trimmed to its CDR3 DNA, 42 bases read in frame from base 1. All of the isolated RNA was reverse transcribed with the High Capacity cDNA Reverse Transcription Kit, so expressed TCRB transcripts were sequenced. Naive, central memory and regulatory T cell samples underwent deep immunoSEQ sequencing, averaging about 3.3 million total reads per sample. After sorted cells were lysed in RLT buffer, RNA was extracted with DNase-treated RNeasy Micro or Mini kits, with the choice depending on cell number. To prevent cross-contamination, every cell subset was processed on its own, while patient and healthy donor samples were processed together. TCRB sequences were amplified from cDNA with the immunoSEQ multiplex PCR, producing 87-bp fragments spanning the CDR3 region. The amplicons were sequenced using the Illumina HiSeq platform. As for the original processing: PCR bias was computationally corrected using synthetic template baselines, reads within Hamming distance 2 were collapsed, and singletons that could not be merged were discarded. Reads were aligned against IMGT so that V, D and J genes, CDR3 length and insertions or deletions at six rearrangement sites could be assigned. Within each subset, clonotype counts were normalized to the number of sorted cells before true diversity and Gini coefficients were calculated with the tcR R package. The overlap coefficient, calculated on TCRB nucleotide sequences, was used to quantify repertoire sharing. Out-of-frame TCRB sequences from naive cells were analyzed to stand in for the pre-selection repertoire. TCRdb took over this immuneACCESS table, retaining in-frame rearrangements with V and J assigned. Such tables are incomplete; in checked studies, under half of the missing clones stem from an unresolved V gene, and the remainder is unexplained. Clone size and V and J calls were adopted from that table, with D and trimming inferred from the DNA. In all, the sample holds fewer than 350,000 clones, and 20% of those were seen once. The top ten clonotypes cover 0.044% of the sample.

The research as a whole found: Patients with type 1 diabetes made fewer insertions and deleted more nucleotides at VDJ recombination sites, implying thymic rearrangement abnormalities. Only small numbers of individuals were included in the HLA sub-analyses, which left unresolved whether HLA type had any influence on TCRB rearrangement. Because cDNA rather than genomic DNA was sequenced, highly expressing activated cells could have been over-represented, although no difference in activation and CD3 levels was found between groups. Type 1 diabetes patients showed a moderate but significant shortening of TCRB CDR3 length in all four CD4+ subsets. PCR might favor shorter templates, but patient and control samples were amplified and corrected together, so any skew would affect both groups equally. Naive, central memory and regulatory TCRB repertoires appeared to be more similar among patients than among healthy donors.

Each donor gave one peripheral blood draw, averaging roughly 120 mL, which was collected into heparinised tubes. Using a panel that included CD45RO, CCR7, CD25, CD127, CD95 and CD27, naive, central memory, regulatory and stem cell-like memory CD4+ T cells were sorted on a BD FACSAria II. All sorted populations exceeded 98% purity. PBMCs were isolated right away by Lymphoprep density gradient centrifugation and were stained directly, without culture. To minimize batch effects, samples were stained and sorted in pairs, one healthy donor with one patient per experiment. Notes on this clone: The antigen this receptor binds is unknown. The record has no base qualities; no much larger clone is one base away.

The V and J genes are TRBV5-1 and TRBJ2-7; TRBD2 lines up with 9 middle nucleotides. The clonotype originates from a woman aged 18-29 years in good health. The sequencing input was naive CD4+ T cells from blood. This sample's cell subset or site label indicates: true naive CD4+ T cells. In nucleotides, the sequence is TGCGCCAGCAGCTTGGAAGGGACTAGCAACGAGCAGTACTTC. This translates into CASSLEGTSNEQYF.